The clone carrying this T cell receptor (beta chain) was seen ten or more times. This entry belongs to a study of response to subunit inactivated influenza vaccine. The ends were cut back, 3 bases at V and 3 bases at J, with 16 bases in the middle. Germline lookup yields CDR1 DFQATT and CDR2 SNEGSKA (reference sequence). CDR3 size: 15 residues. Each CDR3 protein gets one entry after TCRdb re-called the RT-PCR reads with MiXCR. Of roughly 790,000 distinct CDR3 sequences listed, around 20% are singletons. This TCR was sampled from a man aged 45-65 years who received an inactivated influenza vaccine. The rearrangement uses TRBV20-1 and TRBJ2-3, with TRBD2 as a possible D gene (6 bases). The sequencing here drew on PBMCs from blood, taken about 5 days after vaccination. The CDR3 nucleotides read TGCAGTGCTAGCGATGGCAGGGCGGGGACAGATACGCAGTATTTT. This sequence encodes CSASDGRAGTDTQYF.